The 3 T cell receptor beta chains reported below all come from one sample, sequenced in a study of identical twins. Each CDR3 protein is one row after TCRdb ran MiXCR on the 5' RACE reads. The sample has roughly 240,000 distinct CDR3 sequences; approximately 7% are singletons. These data also formed part of another study, on yellow fever vaccine responses in identical twins.

Material for sequencing was memory (CD45RO+) T cells sorted from blood. These receptors all stem from a woman aged 18-29 years in good health.

J is TRBJ1-6 and V is TRBV2, with D possibly being TRBD1 (6 bases). The CDR3 runs to 15 residues. V was cut by 10 bases and J by 2 bases, with 15 bases left in between. Germline V gene data show CDR1 as SNHLY and CDR2 as FYNNEI. The CDR3 loop reads CATQGQGTYNSPLHF. The CDR3 DNA sequence: TGTGCCACCCAGGGGCAGGGAACCTATAATTCACCCCTCCACTTT.

V is TRBV5-1 and J is TRBJ2-5; possibly TRBD1 for D (7 bases). V was shortened by 3 bases and J by 5 bases, with 14 bases between the two germline ends. This CDR3 contains 14 residues. Germline V gene data show CDR1 as SGHRS and CDR2 as YFSETQ. The CDR3 bases are TGCGCCAGCAGCTCACCAGGGGGGATTGAGACCCAGTACTTC. Translation gives CASSSPGGIETQYF.

This clonotype was seen ten or more times. The rearrangement links TRBV5-1 to TRBJ2-7; TRBD2 matches at 12 bases. Germline trimming cut 4 bases from V and 5 bases from J; bases unmatched to any gene: 10. The V gene's germline CDR1 is SGHRS and CDR2 YFSETQ. CDR3 length equals 16 residues. Here the CDR3 DNA reads TGCGCCAGCAGCCTGCGACTAGCGGGAGTGAGCCACGAGCAGTACTTC. It encodes CASSLRLAGVSHEQYF. Filled out from reference TRBV5-1 and TRBJ2-7, the complete variable domain reads KAGVTQTPRYLIKTRGQQVTLSCSPISGHRSVSWYQQTPGQGLQFLFEYFSETQRNKGNFPGRFSGRQFSNSRSEMNVSTLELGDSALYLCASSLRLAGVSHEQYFGPGTRLTVT.